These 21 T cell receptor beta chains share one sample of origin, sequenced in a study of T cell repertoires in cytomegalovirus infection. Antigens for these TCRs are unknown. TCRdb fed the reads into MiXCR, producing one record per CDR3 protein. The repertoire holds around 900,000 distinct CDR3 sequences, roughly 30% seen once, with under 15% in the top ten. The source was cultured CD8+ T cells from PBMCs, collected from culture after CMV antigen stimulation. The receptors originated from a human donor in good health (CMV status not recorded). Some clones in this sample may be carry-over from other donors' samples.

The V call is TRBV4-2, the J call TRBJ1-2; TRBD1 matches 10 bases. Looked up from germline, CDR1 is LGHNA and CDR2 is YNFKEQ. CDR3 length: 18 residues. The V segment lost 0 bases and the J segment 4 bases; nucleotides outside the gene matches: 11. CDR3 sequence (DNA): TGTGCCAGCAGCCAAGATAACGTGGGGACAGGGGACTTCTATGGCTACACCTTC. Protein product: CASSQDNVGTGDFYGYTF.

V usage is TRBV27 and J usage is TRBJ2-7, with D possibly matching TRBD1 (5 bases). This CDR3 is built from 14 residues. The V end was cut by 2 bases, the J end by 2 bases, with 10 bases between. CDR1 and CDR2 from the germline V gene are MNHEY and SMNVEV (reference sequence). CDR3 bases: TGTGCCAGCAGTTTAGCAGGGCCCCCCTACGAGCAGTACGTC. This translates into CASSLAGPPYEQYV.

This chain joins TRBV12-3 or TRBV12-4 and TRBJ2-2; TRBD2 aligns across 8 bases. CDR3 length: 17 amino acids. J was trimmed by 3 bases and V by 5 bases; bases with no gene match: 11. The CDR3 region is CASSGGSGGVDTGELFF. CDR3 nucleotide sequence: TGTGCCAGCAGTGGGGGGAGCGGGGGAGTGGACACCGGGGAGCTGTTTTTT.

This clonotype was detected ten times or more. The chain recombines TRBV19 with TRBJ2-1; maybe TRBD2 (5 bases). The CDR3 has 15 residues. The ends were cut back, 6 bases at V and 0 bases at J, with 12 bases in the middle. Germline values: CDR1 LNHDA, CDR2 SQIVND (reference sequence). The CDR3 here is CASRLAGISYNEQFF. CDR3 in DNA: TGTGCCAGTAGGCTAGCCGGGATCTCCTACAATGAGCAGTTCTTC.

The CDR3 DNA reads as TGTGCCACCCCGACAGGGAACGAGCAGTACTTC. This codes for CATPTGNEQYF. The chain is built from TRBV15 and TRBJ2-7; 7 bases align to TRBD1. The CDR3 is made up of 11 amino acids. CDR1 is LNHNV and CDR2 is YYDKDF in the germline V gene (reference sequence). Trimming removed 8 bases from V and 5 bases from J; junction bases left unmatched: 3.

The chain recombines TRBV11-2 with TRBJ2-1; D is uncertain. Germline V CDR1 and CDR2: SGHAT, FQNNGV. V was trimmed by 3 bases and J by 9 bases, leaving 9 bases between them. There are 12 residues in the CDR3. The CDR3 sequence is CASSLAPAEQFF. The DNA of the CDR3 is TGTGCCAGCAGCTTGGCCCCGGCTGAGCAGTTCTTC.

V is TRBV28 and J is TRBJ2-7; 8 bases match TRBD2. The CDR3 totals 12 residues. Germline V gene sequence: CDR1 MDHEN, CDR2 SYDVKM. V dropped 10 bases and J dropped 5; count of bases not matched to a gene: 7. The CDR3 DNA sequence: TGTGCCACCGGGGGACTAGGGGACGAGCAGTACGTC. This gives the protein CATGGLGDEQYV.

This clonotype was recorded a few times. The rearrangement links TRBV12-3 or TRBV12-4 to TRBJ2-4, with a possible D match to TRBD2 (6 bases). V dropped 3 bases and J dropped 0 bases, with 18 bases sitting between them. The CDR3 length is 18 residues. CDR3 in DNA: TGTGCCAGCAGTTTTATATCGGGAGCGAGACTAGCCAAAAACATTCAGTACTTC. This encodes CASSFISGARLAKNIQYF.

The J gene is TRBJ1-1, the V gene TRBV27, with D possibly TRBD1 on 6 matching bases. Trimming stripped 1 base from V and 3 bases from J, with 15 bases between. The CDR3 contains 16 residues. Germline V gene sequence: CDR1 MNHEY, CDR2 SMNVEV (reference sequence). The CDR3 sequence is CASSLFTGSVYTEAFF. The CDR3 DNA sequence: TGTGCCAGCAGTTTATTCACAGGGTCGGTGTACACTGAAGCTTTCTTT.

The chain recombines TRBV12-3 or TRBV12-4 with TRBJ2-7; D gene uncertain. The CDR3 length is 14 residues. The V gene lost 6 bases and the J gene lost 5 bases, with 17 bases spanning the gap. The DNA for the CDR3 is TGTGCCAGCAGCCCATCCCCCTACCCCAACGAGCAGTACTTC. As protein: CASSPSPYPNEQYF.

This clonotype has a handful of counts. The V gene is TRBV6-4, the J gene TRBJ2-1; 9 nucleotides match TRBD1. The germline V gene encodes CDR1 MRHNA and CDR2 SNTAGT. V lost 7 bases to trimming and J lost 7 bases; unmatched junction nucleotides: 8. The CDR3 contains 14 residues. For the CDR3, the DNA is TGTGCCAGCAAACCGGGACAGGGTTCGAATGAGCAGTTCTTC. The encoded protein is CASKPGQGSNEQFF.

CDR3 sequence reads: CARFTGGPEAFF. DNA of the CDR3: TGTGCTCGTTTCACAGGGGGGCCTGAAGCTTTCTTT. V and J are TRBV2 and TRBJ1-1, with 8 bases lining up with TRBD1. This CDR3 has 12 amino acids. Per germline, CDR1 SNHLY and CDR2 FYNNEI.

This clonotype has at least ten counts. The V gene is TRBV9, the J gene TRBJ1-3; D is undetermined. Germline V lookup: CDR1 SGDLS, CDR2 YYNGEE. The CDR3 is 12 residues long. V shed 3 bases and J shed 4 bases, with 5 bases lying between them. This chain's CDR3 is CASSGGGNTIYF. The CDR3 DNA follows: TGTGCCAGCAGCGGGGGAGGAAACACCATATATTTT.

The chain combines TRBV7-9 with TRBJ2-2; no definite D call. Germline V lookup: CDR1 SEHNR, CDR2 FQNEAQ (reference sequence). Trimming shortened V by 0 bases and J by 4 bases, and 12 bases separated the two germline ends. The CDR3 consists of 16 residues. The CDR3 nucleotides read TGTGCCAGCAGCTTAGCGATCGCAGGAAGCACCGGGGAGCTGTTTTTT. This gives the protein CASSLAIAGSTGELFF.

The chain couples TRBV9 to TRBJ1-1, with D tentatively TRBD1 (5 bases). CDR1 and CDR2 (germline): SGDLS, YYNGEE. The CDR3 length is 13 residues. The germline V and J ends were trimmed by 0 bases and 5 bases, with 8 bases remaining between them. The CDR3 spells CASSVERTTEAFF. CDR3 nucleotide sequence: TGTGCCAGCAGCGTAGAGAGGACAACTGAAGCTTTCTTT.

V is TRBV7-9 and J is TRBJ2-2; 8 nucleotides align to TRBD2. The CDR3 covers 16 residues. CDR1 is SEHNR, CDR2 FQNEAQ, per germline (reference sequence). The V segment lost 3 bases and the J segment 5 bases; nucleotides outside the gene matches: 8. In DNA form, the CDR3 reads TGTGCCAGCAGCTTGTTCGGGGGGGCCAAAACCGGGGAGCTGTTTTTT. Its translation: CASSLFGGAKTGELFF.

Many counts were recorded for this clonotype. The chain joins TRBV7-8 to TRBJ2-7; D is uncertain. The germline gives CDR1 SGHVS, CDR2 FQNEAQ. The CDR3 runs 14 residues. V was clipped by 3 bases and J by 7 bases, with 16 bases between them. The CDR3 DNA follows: TGTGCCAGCAGCTTGGGTCCAGGCCCAAGGGAGCAGTACGTC. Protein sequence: CASSLGPGPREQYV.

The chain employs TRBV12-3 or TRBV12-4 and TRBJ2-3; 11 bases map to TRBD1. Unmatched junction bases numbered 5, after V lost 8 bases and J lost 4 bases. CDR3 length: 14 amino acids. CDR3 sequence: CASGTGGFSDTQYF. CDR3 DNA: TGTGCCAGCGGGACAGGGGGGTTCTCAGATACGCAGTATTTT.

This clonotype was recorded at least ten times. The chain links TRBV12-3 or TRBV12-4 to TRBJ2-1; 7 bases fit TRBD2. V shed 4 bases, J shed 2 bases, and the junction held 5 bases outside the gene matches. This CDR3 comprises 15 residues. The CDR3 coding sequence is TGTGCCAGCAGTTCCTCTACTAGCGCCTACAATGAGCAGTTCTTC. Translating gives CASSSSTSAYNEQFF.

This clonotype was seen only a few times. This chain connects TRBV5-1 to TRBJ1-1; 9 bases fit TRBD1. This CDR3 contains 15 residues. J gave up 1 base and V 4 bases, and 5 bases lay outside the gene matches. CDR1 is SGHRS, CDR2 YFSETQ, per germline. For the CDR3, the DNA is TGCGCCAGCAGCATGCCGGGACAGGGGAACACTGAAGCTTTCTTT. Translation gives CASSMPGQGNTEAFF.

The CDR3 loop reads CASNWDRLEETQYF. As DNA, the CDR3 is TGTGCCAGCAACTGGGACAGGTTGGAAGAGACCCAGTACTTC. This chain joins TRBV28 and TRBJ2-5; 8 nucleotides align to TRBD1. Germline loops: CDR1 MDHEN, CDR2 SYDVKM. The CDR3 is 14 amino acids. Trimming at V came to 7 bases and at J to 3 bases, leaving 7 bases not matched to a gene. Full variable domain (missing parts from reference TRBV28 and TRBJ2-5): DVKVTQSSRYLVKRTGEKVFLECVQDMDHENMFWYRQDPGLGLRLIYFSYDVKMKEKGDIPEGYSVSREKKERFSLILESASTNQTSMYLCASNWDRLEETQYFGPGTRLLVL.